These 26 T cell receptor beta chains originate from one sample sequenced in a study of T cell changes during pregnancy in multiple sclerosis. Clones were sequenced by immunoSEQ multiplex PCR, and TCRdb holds only the in-frame ones, with some missing. The sample has around 100,000 clones, around nine tenths seen once. Sequencing used peripheral blood, obtained after pregnancy. Receptors were obtained from a female donor with multiple sclerosis, enrolled in a pregnancy study.

This chain connects TRBV19 to TRBJ1-1; D gene uncertain. Trimming removed 5 bases at V and 1 base at J, with 20 bases between. The CDR3 sequence is 17 residues long. Germline V gives CDR1 LNHDA, CDR2 SQIVND (reference sequence). As DNA, the CDR3 is TGTGCCAGTAGTCCATCAAGGTTACGGGGTCCGAACACTGAAGCTTTCTTT. It encodes CASSPSRLRGPNTEAFF.

This rearrangement joins TRBV5-1 to TRBJ1-1; 12 nucleotides agree with TRBD1. The CDR3 is 16 residues long. J lost 7 bases, V lost 2 bases, and 9 bases had no gene match. Germline V gene data show CDR1 as SGHRS and CDR2 as YFSETQ. The CDR3 spells CASSLGTGGASGEAFF. CDR3 bases: TGCGCCAGCAGCTTAGGGACAGGGGGCGCGTCCGGTGAAGCTTTCTTT. Full variable domain (rest looked up from reference TRBV5-1 and TRBJ1-1): KAGVTQTPRYLIKTRGQQVTLSCSPISGHRSVSWYQQTPGQGLQFLFEYFSETQRNKGNFPGRFSGRQFSNSRSEMNVSTLELGDSALYLCASSLGTGGASGEAFFGQGTRLTVV.

The sample holds one count of this clone. The J gene is TRBJ2-2, the V gene TRBV4-1, with D perhaps matching TRBD2 (5 bases). Trimming stripped 0 bases from V and 1 base from J, with 12 bases between. The CDR3 consists of 17 residues. Germline-derived CDR1 and CDR2 are MGHRA and YSYEKL. The CDR3 DNA reads TGCGCCAGCAGCCAAGAAGCACAGCGGAAGAACACCGGGGAGCTGTTTTTT. Translating it yields CASSQEAQRKNTGELFF.

The chain combines TRBV7-9 with TRBJ2-2; 11 bases agree with TRBD1. V gave up 5 bases and J gave up 6 bases; unmatched junction bases: 8. Germline V gene lookup returns CDR1 SEHNR and CDR2 FQNEAQ (reference sequence). This CDR3 is built from 16 residues. In nucleotides, the CDR3 is TGTGCCAGCAGCCGCCCCCCGGGACAGGGGGCCGGGGAGCTGTTTTTT. This codes for CASSRPPGQGAGELFF.

The chain uses TRBV28 and TRBJ1-5, with a possible D match to TRBD1 (6 bases). There are 14 residues in the CDR3. Germline loops: CDR1 MDHEN, CDR2 SYDVKM. Trimming cost V 6 bases and J 6 bases, with 15 bases left between them. CDR3 in amino acids: CASSPDRASQPQHF. For the CDR3, the DNA is TGTGCCAGCAGCCCGGACAGAGCAAGTCAGCCCCAGCATTTT.

CDR3 in amino acids: CASSQDGGGAGEQFF. In DNA form, the CDR3 reads TGTGCCAGCAGCCAAGACGGAGGGGGGGCAGGTGAGCAGTTCTTC. The chain joins TRBV4-2 to TRBJ2-1, with D perhaps matching TRBD2 (7 bases). V was shortened by 0 bases and J by 9 bases, with 15 bases between the two germline ends. The CDR3 extends over 15 amino acids. CDR1 and CDR2 (germline): LGHNA, YNFKEQ.

The chain employs TRBV19 and TRBJ1-1; TRBD1 might be the D (6 bases). CDR1 LNHDA and CDR2 SQIVND come from the germline V gene (reference sequence). The CDR3 loop spans 15 amino acids. V was cut by 0 bases and J by 11 bases, with 19 bases left in between. CDR3 DNA: TGTGCCAGTAGTATAGATCGGGGGGCGCGATGGGACGCTTTCTTT. Translated: CASSIDRGARWDAFF.

J is TRBJ2-7 and V is TRBV4-2, with 14 bases matching TRBD2. V lost 3 bases to trimming and J lost 4 bases; unmatched junction nucleotides: 5. This CDR3 has 16 residues. Germline V gene sequence: CDR1 LGHNA, CDR2 YNFKEQ. CDR3 amino acids: CASSQGLAGDLYEQYF. The CDR3 nucleotides read TGTGCCAGCAGCCAGGGACTAGCGGGGGATTTATACGAGCAGTACTTC.

The chain carries TRBV29-1 and TRBJ1-5, with D uncertain. The CDR3 loop spans 12 amino acids. Per germline, CDR1 SQVTM and CDR2 ANQGSEA. V was cut by 3 bases and J by 3 bases, with 6 bases left in between. CDR3 sequence reads: CSVEQINQPQHF. The CDR3 bases are TGCAGCGTTGAGCAGATCAATCAGCCCCAGCATTTT.

The chain couples TRBV7-3 to TRBJ2-3; a possible D gene is TRBD2 (6 bases). V was pared by 0 bases and J by 1 base, with 11 bases between. Germline V CDR1 and CDR2: SGHTA, FQGTGA. The CDR3 length is 16 residues. DNA of the CDR3: TGTGCCAGCAGCTTAACGGGAGGAGGGGGCACAGATACGCAGTATTTT. Protein: CASSLTGGGGTDTQYF.

This rearrangement joins TRBV15 to TRBJ2-4; a possible D gene is TRBD1 (6 bases). V was shortened by 1 base and J by 6 bases, with 10 bases between the two germline ends. This CDR3 comprises 14 residues. Germline V gene lookup returns CDR1 LNHNV and CDR2 YYDKDF (reference sequence). As DNA, the CDR3 is TGTGCCACCAGCAGAGGGGCAGGGGTAAACATTCAGTACTTC. Translating gives CATSRGAGVNIQYF. The entire variable domain, with the rest obtained from reference TRBV15 and TRBJ2-4, is as follows: DAMVIQNPRYQVTQFGKPVTLSCSQTLNHNVMYWYQQKSSQAPKLLFHYYDKDFNNEADTPDNFQSRRPNTSFCFLDIRSPGLGDTAMYLCATSRGAGVNIQYFGAGTRLSVL.

This rearrangement joins TRBV7-9 to TRBJ2-3; 8 nucleotides line up with TRBD2. In germline, CDR1 is SEHNR, CDR2 FQNEAQ (reference sequence). This CDR3 is built from 16 residues. The V gene end was trimmed by 5 bases and the J gene end by 4 bases; junction bases not matched to a gene: 11. The CDR3 is CASSPYGTGGADTQYF. The CDR3 DNA is TGTGCCAGCAGCCCCTACGGGACGGGAGGGGCAGATACGCAGTATTTT.

V is TRBV27 and J is TRBJ2-1, with TRBD2 matching 13 bases. Trimming cost V 6 bases and J 9 bases; bases outside gene matches: 17. This CDR3 spans 18 amino acids. Germline assignment: CDR1 MNHEY and CDR2 SMNVEV (reference sequence). This CDR3 is CASRSGQTGTSGTGEQFF. The CDR3 DNA follows: TGTGCCAGCAGATCGGGACAGACCGGGACTAGCGGGACCGGTGAGCAGTTCTTC.

This rearrangement joins TRBV5-1 to TRBJ1-1, with unresolved D. Trimming shortened V by 1 base and J by 4 bases, and 11 bases separated the two germline ends. The CDR3 consists of 14 residues. Germline V gene sequence: CDR1 SGHRS, CDR2 YFSETQ. In DNA form, the CDR3 reads TGCGCCAGCAGCTTGAGCGATAGAGGCACTGAAGCTTTCTTT. Protein: CASSLSDRGTEAFF.

The rearrangement links TRBV27 to TRBJ2-3; TRBD1 matches at 9 bases. CDR1 and CDR2 (germline): MNHEY, SMNVEV (reference sequence). Trimming removed 2 bases from V and 3 bases from J; junction bases left unmatched: 3. The CDR3 has 15 amino acids. The CDR3 DNA is TGTGCCAGCAGTTTAAGGGACAGGGTAACAGATACGCAGTATTTT. This codes for CASSLRDRVTDTQYF.

V gene TRBV20-1 combines with J gene TRBJ2-5; no clear D gene. CDR1 and CDR2 from the germline V gene are DFQATT and SNEGSKA (reference sequence). CDR3 length: 11 amino acids. Trimming pared 3 bases from V and 4 bases from J, leaving 6 bases between. The CDR3 region has the DNA TGCAGTGCTAGCGCAGGAGAGACCCAGTACTTC. This gives the protein CSASAGETQYF.

This clone was observed a single time. The chain links TRBV7-2 to TRBJ2-3; D unresolved. The germline gives CDR1 SGHTA, CDR2 FQGNSA. Trimming took off 5 bases at V and 6 bases at J, with 21 bases between the two ends. This CDR3 region has 16 residues. The CDR3: CASSIHGMADGDTQYF. Here the CDR3 DNA reads TGTGCCAGCAGCATCCATGGTATGGCCGACGGGGATACGCAGTATTTT.

The V and J genes are TRBV19 and TRBJ1-4; the match to TRBD1 covers 9 bases. V lost 7 bases, J lost 10 bases, and 13 bases stayed unmatched. Germline CDR1 and CDR2: LNHDA and SQIVND (reference sequence). This CDR3 region has 15 residues. The DNA for the CDR3 is TGTGCCAGTACCTCTACCGGGACAGGGATTGGAAAACTGTTTTTT. Protein sequence: CASTSTGTGIGKLFF.

V usage is TRBV1 and J usage is TRBJ1-1. TRBV1 represents a pseudogene. There are 16 residues in the CDR3. The CDR3 coding sequence is TGCACCACCCTTCCGGGACTCTCCAATCCGAACACTGAAGCTTTCTTT. Encoded protein: CTTLPGLSNPNTEAFF.

The CDR3 DNA reads as TGCAGCGCCCAATTCACCGGGGAGCTGTTTTTT. It codes for CSAQFTGELFF. The rearrangement links TRBV29-1 to TRBJ2-2, with D uncertain. With 7 bases removed from V and 4 bases from J, the gap between germline ends came to 7 bases. Germline values: CDR1 SQVTM, CDR2 ANQGSEA. The CDR3 is 11 residues long.

This clone was counted a single time. This chain uses TRBV30 with TRBJ2-2, with D possibly TRBD2 on 6 matching bases. The CDR3 length is 12 residues. V was shortened by 0 bases and J by 7 bases, with 6 bases between the two germline ends. Germline lookup yields CDR1 GTSNPN and CDR2 SVGIG (reference sequence). CDR3 DNA sequence: TGTGCCTGGAGTGTGGGGGGCGGGGAGCTGTTTTTT. Translation gives CAWSVGGGELFF. Filled out from reference TRBV30 and TRBJ2-2, the complete variable domain reads SQTIHQWPATLVQPVGSPLSLECTVEGTSNPNLYWYRQAAGRGLQLLFYSVGIGQISSEVPQNLSASRPQDRQFILSSKKLLLSDSGFYLCAWSVGGGELFFGEGSRLTVL.

This chain uses TRBV28 with TRBJ1-1, with D possibly TRBD1 on 6 matching bases. The CDR3 extends over 15 amino acids. The V and J ends lost 6 bases and 1 base respectively, with 15 bases between them. The V gene's germline CDR1 is MDHEN and CDR2 SYDVKM. The CDR3 nucleotides read TGTGCCAGCAGGATCCCAGGGGCTTCGAACACTGAAGCTTTCTTT. Translation: CASRIPGASNTEAFF.

This rearrangement joins TRBV29-1 to TRBJ2-1, with TRBD2 as a possible D gene (5 bases). V lost 7 bases and J 7 bases, leaving 8 bases between the germline ends. CDR1 and CDR2 (germline): SQVTM, ANQGSEA. The CDR3 totals 10 residues. CDR3 loop: CSGWENEQFF. The CDR3 DNA is TGCAGCGGATGGGAGAATGAGCAGTTCTTC.

The chain has TRBV18 and TRBJ2-3, with D tentatively TRBD2 (5 bases). CDR3 length equals 13 residues. Germline V CDR1 and CDR2: KGHSH, LQKENI. The V end lost 0 bases, the J end lost 6 bases, and 7 bases lay between the germline ends. The CDR3: CASSPPGADTQYF. As DNA, the CDR3 is TGTGCCAGCTCACCACCGGGAGCCGATACGCAGTATTTT.

The chain has TRBV4-2 and TRBJ2-1; TRBD2 agrees at 7 bases. The CDR3 loop spans 17 amino acids. Unmatched junction bases numbered 6, after V lost 1 base and J lost 0 bases. Germline CDR1 is LGHNA and CDR2 is YNFKEQ. The chain's CDR3 is CASSQGDGGFSYNEQFF. CDR3 sequence (DNA): TGTGCCAGCAGCCAAGGGGACGGGGGGTTCTCCTACAATGAGCAGTTCTTC.

The rearrangement joins TRBV5-4 to TRBJ2-3; D is unresolved. The CDR3 loop spans 14 amino acids. Trimming removed 1 base at V and 2 bases at J, with 8 bases between. The V gene's germline CDR1 is SGHNT and CDR2 YYREEE (reference sequence). CDR3 loop: CASSLRLFTDTQYF. The CDR3 DNA reads TGTGCCAGCAGCTTGAGACTTTTCACAGATACGCAGTATTTT.